This T cell receptor beta chain appears in the sequencing data of a study of blood T cells in healthy people across ages. Study results and limitations: Naive CD4+ cells and diversity were both higher in long-lived donors than in aged donors. Per million T cells, TCR beta diversity dropped about linearly as age rose.

The germline V and J ends were trimmed by 0 bases and 2 bases, with 16 bases remaining between them. Germline lookup yields CDR1 LGHNT and CDR2 FRNRAP. The length of the CDR3 is 17 residues. This clonotype was picked up a small number of times. Its specificity is not known. Using a J-beta primer mix together with a sample-barcoded 5' primer, a second PCR was run for about 6 to 12 cycles. Each cDNA molecule carried a tag from a template-switch adaptor that contained 12 random nucleotides. The yield of each sample was at least 2.5 million CDR3-containing paired-end reads. TCRdb fed the 5' RACE reads into MiXCR, producing one record per CDR3 protein. The data hold 1.4 million to 1.5 million distinct CDR3 sequences, with approximately 42% observed a single time.

The specimen sequenced was blood. This receptor was identified in a woman under 30 in good health. The chain has TRBV12-5 and TRBJ2-5; D is unresolved. The CDR3 DNA sequence: TGTGCTAGTGGTTTGGTACTCGCCGGCGGTAGACAAGAGACCCAGTACTTC. Residues: CASGLVLAGGRQETQYF. Drawing the rest from reference TRBV12-5 and TRBJ2-5, the complete variable domain is DARVTQTPRHKVTEMGQEVTMRCQPILGHNTVFWYRQTMMQGLELLAYFRNRAPLDDSGMPKDRFSAEMPDATLATLKIQPSEPRDSAVYFCASGLVLAGGRQETQYFGPGTRLLVL.